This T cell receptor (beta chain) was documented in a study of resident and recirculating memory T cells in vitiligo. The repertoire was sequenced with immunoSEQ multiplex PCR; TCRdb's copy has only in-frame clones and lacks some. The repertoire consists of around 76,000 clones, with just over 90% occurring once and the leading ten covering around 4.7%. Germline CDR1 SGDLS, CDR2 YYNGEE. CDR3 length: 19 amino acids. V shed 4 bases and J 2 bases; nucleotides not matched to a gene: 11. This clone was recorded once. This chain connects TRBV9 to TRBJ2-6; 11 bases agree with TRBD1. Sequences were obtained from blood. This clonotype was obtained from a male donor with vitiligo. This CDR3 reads CASSHASGTGGPGANVLTF. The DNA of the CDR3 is TGTGCCAGCAGCCACGCTTCCGGGACAGGGGGGCCTGGGGCCAACGTCCTGACTTTC.